These T cell receptor beta chains were read from a single sample in a study of spatial heterogeneity in lung cancer. MiXCR, applied by TCRdb to the 5' RACE reads, yields one record per CDR3 protein. This sample has roughly 80,000 distinct CDR3 sequences; around 12% occur once, and the top ten carry around 4.3%. The sequences come from PBMCs, collected at surgery. Receptors were obtained from a male donor with early-stage non-small cell lung cancer. The CDR3 runs from the conserved cysteine through the conserved F or W. The order of the fields is J gene, clone size, D gene, V gene, CDR3 DNA, CDR3 protein. A D gene is named only where the DNA matches it firmly. Size tells how often a clone was seen (once, few, many) or the class of an expanded clone, and some rows leave it out.

J: TRBJ2-3
size: few
D: -
V: TRBV19
DNA: TGTGCCAGTAACGGGGGGCTCTCCCGGACAGATACGCAGTATTTT
CDR3: CASNGGLSRTDTQYF

J: TRBJ1-5
size: many
D: -
V: TRBV12-3/TRBV12-4
DNA: TGTGCCAGCAGTCTAAGGCATAGCAATCAGCCCCAGCATTTT
CDR3: CASSLRHSNQPQHF

J: TRBJ1-2
size: few
D: TRBD1
V: TRBV2
DNA: TGTGCCAGCCCGGACAGGGGGTGGGATAACTATGGCTACACCTTC
CDR3: CASPDRGWDNYGYTF

J: TRBJ1-5
size: many
D: -
V: TRBV19
DNA: TGTGCCAGTAGTTTCCTCAATCAGCCCCAGCATTTT
CDR3: CASSFLNQPQHF

J: TRBJ1-1
size: few
D: -
V: TRBV2
DNA: TGTGCCAGCAGTATCCTCCCAGGAGGCTTGAACACTGAAGCTTTCTTT
CDR3: CASSILPGGLNTEAFF

J: TRBJ1-1
size: -
D: -
V: TRBV19
DNA: TGTGCCAGTAGTACCGGACCCGGAGCCACTGAAGCTTTCTTT
CDR3: CASSTGPGATEAFF

J: TRBJ2-2
size: -
D: -
V: TRBV7-9
DNA: TGTGCCAGCAGCCGAACAGACGGGGAGCTGTTTTTT
CDR3: CASSRTDGELFF

J: TRBJ1-1
size: few
D: -
V: TRBV30
DNA: TGTGCCTGTTTACTCCGGAGTAACACTGAAGCTTTCTTT
CDR3: CACLLRSNTEAFF

J: TRBJ2-3
size: many
D: TRBD2
V: TRBV24-1
DNA: TGTGCCACCAGTGATTTGTTAGCGGGAGGGACAGATACGCAGTATTTT
CDR3: CATSDLLAGGTDTQYF

J: TRBJ2-7
size: few
D: TRBD2
V: TRBV25-1
DNA: TGTGCCAGCAGTGAACGGTGGGGACTATACGAGCAGTACTTC
CDR3: CASSERWGLYEQYF

J: TRBJ2-1
size: few
D: TRBD2
V: TRBV13
DNA: TGTGCCAGCAGCTCCGCAAAATGGACTAGCGGGAGCAACAATGAGCAGTTCTTC
CDR3: CASSSAKWTSGSNNEQFF

J: TRBJ2-1
size: -
D: -
V: TRBV19
DNA: TGTGCCAGTAGTTTCAAGTACAATGAGCAGTTCTTC
CDR3: CASSFKYNEQFF

J: TRBJ2-7
size: few
D: -
V: TRBV5-5
DNA: TGTGCCAGCAGCTTGCTCGGCTACGAGCAGTACTTC
CDR3: CASSLLGYEQYF

J: TRBJ2-1
size: few
D: TRBD2
V: TRBV9
DNA: TGTGCCAGCAGCGACTCGACTAGCGAAATAGAGCACAATGAGCAGTTCTTC
CDR3: CASSDSTSEIEHNEQFF

J: TRBJ2-3
size: few
D: -
V: TRBV20-1
DNA: TGCAGTGCTAGAGATGGCGCGGGGGCCCGCACAGATACGCAGTATTTT
CDR3: CSARDGAGARTDTQYF

J: TRBJ2-1
size: -
D: -
V: TRBV29-1
DNA: TGCAGCGTTGAAGACCAGGTCAATGAGCAGTTCTTC
CDR3: CSVEDQVNEQFF

J: TRBJ1-2
size: many
D: -
V: TRBV29-1
DNA: TGCAGCGTTTCTGTTACGGGCTATGGCTACACCTTC
CDR3: CSVSVTGYGYTF

J: TRBJ2-3
size: -
D: TRBD2
V: TRBV20-1
DNA: TGCAGTGCTAGAGAGGTGGCTAGCGGGAACACAGATACGCAGTATTTT
CDR3: CSAREVASGNTDTQYF

J: TRBJ2-2
size: -
D: -
V: TRBV29-1
DNA: TGCAGCGTTGAAGGGCCGACGGCAGGGACGAACACCGGGGAGCTGTTTTTT
CDR3: CSVEGPTAGTNTGELFF

J: TRBJ2-5
size: -
D: TRBD1
V: TRBV4-1
DNA: TGCGCCAGCAGCCAACTGCTCCAGGGGGCGGAAGAGACCCAGTACTTC
CDR3: CASSQLLQGAEETQYF

J: TRBJ1-1
size: many
D: TRBD1
V: TRBV5-1
DNA: TGCGCCAGCAGCGTCGTTGGGACAGGCGTCGAAGCTTTCTTT
CDR3: CASSVVGTGVEAFF

J: TRBJ1-2
size: few
D: -
V: TRBV5-5
DNA: TGTGCCAGCAGCTTGCGACTCCCTAACTATGGCTACACCTTC
CDR3: CASSLRLPNYGYTF

J: TRBJ1-1
size: few
D: TRBD1
V: TRBV7-7
DNA: TGTGCCAGCTCCAGGGACAGGAACACTGAAGCTTTCTTT
CDR3: CASSRDRNTEAFF

J: TRBJ2-3
size: -
D: TRBD2
V: TRBV29-1
DNA: TGCAGCGTTGAAGATAGAGCGGGAGGGCCAGATACGCAGTATTTT
CDR3: CSVEDRAGGPDTQYF

J: TRBJ1-2
size: many
D: TRBD1
V: TRBV19
DNA: TGTGCCAGTAGTTTTGACAGGGGCTATGGCTACACCTTC
CDR3: CASSFDRGYGYTF

J: TRBJ1-1
size: -
D: -
V: TRBV28
DNA: TGTGCCAGCAGTTCCTCGACAGCCTTAATAACTGAAGCTTTCTTT
CDR3: CASSSSTALITEAFF

J: TRBJ2-3
size: few
D: -
V: TRBV7-6
DNA: TGTGCCAGCAGCTTAGAAGGGGGGGGTGCCGGGGATACGCAGTATTTT
CDR3: CASSLEGGGAGDTQYF

J: TRBJ2-3
size: few
D: -
V: TRBV14
DNA: TGTGCCAGCAGCTATTGGACAGATACGCAGTATTTT
CDR3: CASSYWTDTQYF

J: TRBJ1-1
size: -
D: -
V: TRBV3-1
DNA: TGTGCCAGCAGCCCTACTCGGACACTCTCTGACGCTGAAGCTTTCTTT
CDR3: CASSPTRTLSDAEAFF

J: TRBJ1-1
size: -
D: -
V: TRBV7-2
DNA: TGTGCCAGCAGCTTACACAACCTGCACACTGAAGCTTTCTTT
CDR3: CASSLHNLHTEAFF

J: TRBJ1-1
size: few
D: -
V: TRBV5-1
DNA: TGCGCCAGCAGCTTGAAAAAGGAAATAGGTACTGAAGCTTTCTTT
CDR3: CASSLKKEIGTEAFF

J: TRBJ2-1
size: -
D: TRBD2
V: TRBV7-2
DNA: TGTGCCAGCAGCCTAAGTCCGGGACTAGCGGGAGCCTACAATGAGCAGTTCTTC
CDR3: CASSLSPGLAGAYNEQFF

J: TRBJ2-2
size: few
D: -
V: TRBV19
DNA: TGTGCCAGTATCTCAGGGGCGCAGAACGGGGAGCTGTTTTTT
CDR3: CASISGAQNGELFF

J: TRBJ2-2
size: few
D: TRBD2
V: TRBV11-3
DNA: TGTGCCAGCAGCTTAGGGACTAGCGCCACCGGGGAGCTGTTTTTT
CDR3: CASSLGTSATGELFF

J: TRBJ2-2
size: -
D: -
V: TRBV10-3
DNA: TGTGCCATCAGCCCCGACAGCGGGGAGCTGTTTTTT
CDR3: CAISPDSGELFF

J: TRBJ1-2
size: -
D: -
V: TRBV5-1
DNA: TGCGCCAGCAGCCCGAGTTGGCCGATCTATGGCTACACCTTC
CDR3: CASSPSWPIYGYTF

J: TRBJ2-2
size: few
D: TRBD2
V: TRBV20-1
DNA: TGCAGTGCTTGGACTAGCGGGAGGACCACCGGGGAGCTGTTTTTT
CDR3: CSAWTSGRTTGELFF

J: TRBJ2-7
size: few
D: TRBD1
V: TRBV5-1
DNA: TGCGCCAGCAGCTTGACGGACAGGGGTTACGAGCAGTACTTC
CDR3: CASSLTDRGYEQYF

J: TRBJ2-3
size: few
D: -
V: TRBV2
DNA: TGTGCCAGCAGTGATTCGCTAGCGAGGGGAGATACGCAGTATTTT
CDR3: CASSDSLARGDTQYF

J: TRBJ1-1
size: -
D: -
V: TRBV3-1
DNA: TGTGCCAGCAGCCAAATCTGGACTTCCCTCACTGAAGCTTTCTTT
CDR3: CASSQIWTSLTEAFF

J: TRBJ2-2
size: -
D: -
V: TRBV28
DNA: TGTGCGGCGGGGGAGCTGTTTTTT
CDR3: CAAGELFF

J: TRBJ2-1
size: -
D: TRBD1
V: TRBV30
DNA: TGTGCCTGGAGCAGGGGGCGTAGTGAGCAGTTCTTC
CDR3: CAWSRGRSEQFF

J: TRBJ2-5
size: few
D: TRBD2
V: TRBV7-2
DNA: TGTGCCAGCAGCTTACCAAGACTAGCGGGGGGAGAGACCCAGTACTTC
CDR3: CASSLPRLAGGETQYF

J: TRBJ2-7
size: few
D: -
V: TRBV7-3
DNA: TGTGCCAGCAGCTTGGAGGGAGGTCCCTACGAGCAGTACTTC
CDR3: CASSLEGGPYEQYF

J: TRBJ2-2
size: few
D: -
V: TRBV7-2
DNA: TGTGCCAGCAGCCCGATCCCCGGGTTCACCGGGGAGCTGTTTTTT
CDR3: CASSPIPGFTGELFF

J: TRBJ2-3
size: many
D: -
V: TRBV19
DNA: TGTGCCAGCGCCCCCCGGGGACCAGATACGCAGTATTTT
CDR3: CASAPRGPDTQYF

J: TRBJ2-1
size: -
D: TRBD2
V: TRBV7-8
DNA: TGTGCCAGCAGCCCCTTGGCGGGGGGGCCCAGGGAGCAGTTCTTC
CDR3: CASSPLAGGPREQFF

J: TRBJ2-7
size: once
D: TRBD2
V: TRBV7-8
DNA: TGTGCCAGCAGGTCGGGACTAGCCGCTACCTACGAGCAGTACTTC
CDR3: CASRSGLAATYEQYF

J: TRBJ2-2
size: -
D: TRBD2
V: TRBV12-3/TRBV12-4
DNA: TGTGCCAGCACCCTGGGGGGGGGAGGGGCCGGGGAGCTGTTTTTT
CDR3: CASTLGGGGAGELFF

J: TRBJ1-5
size: -
D: TRBD1
V: TRBV6-5
DNA: TGTGCCAGCCGACCGGGACAGGCTAGCAATCAGCCCCAGCATTTT
CDR3: CASRPGQASNQPQHF

J: TRBJ2-3
size: -
D: TRBD2
V: TRBV11-2
DNA: TGTGCCAGCAGCCTCCTCAGGGTAGCGGGGGGCTCCACAGATACGCAGTATTTT
CDR3: CASSLLRVAGGSTDTQYF

J: TRBJ2-1
size: few
D: -
V: TRBV21-1
DNA: TGTGCCCGATTTCCGGGGCTAGCGGGAGAAGAAGAGCAGTTCTTC
CDR3: CARFPGLAGEEEQFF

J: TRBJ2-3
size: -
D: TRBD2
V: TRBV7-3
DNA: TGTGCCAGCAGCCTTACCGGGACTAGCGGGGCCTACACAGATACGCAGTATTTT
CDR3: CASSLTGTSGAYTDTQYF

J: TRBJ2-5
size: -
D: TRBD1
V: TRBV2
DNA: TGTGCCAGCAGTCGGGACAGGGGGAAGGAGACCCAGTACTTC
CDR3: CASSRDRGKETQYF